The TCR beta chain described here comes from a study of control samples from healthy donors and cancer patients. The CDR3 totals 14 residues. Trimming removed 6 bases at V and 1 base at J, with 9 bases between. The germline gives CDR1 SNHLY, CDR2 FYNNEI. Some clones are missing from TCRdb's copy, which holds only in-frame ones; the method was immunoSEQ multiplex PCR. The sample holds about 170,000 clones, 94% seen once. The chain carries TRBV2 and TRBJ2-2, with D perhaps TRBD1 or TRBD2 (5 bases each). Sequenced: blood. This clonotype originated in a woman aged 18-29 years in good health. The CDR3 region is CASRGPLNTGELFF. The CDR3 nucleotides read TGTGCCAGCAGGGGACCCCTGAACACCGGGGAGCTGTTTTTT. Filled out from reference TRBV2 and TRBJ2-2, the complete variable domain reads EPEVTQTPSHQVTQMGQEVILRCVPISNHLYFYWYRQILGQKVEFLVSFYNNEISEKSEIFDDQFSVERPDGSNFTLKIRSTKLEDSAMYFCASRGPLNTGELFFGEGSRLTVL.